This TCR beta chain was observed in a study of early stage breast cancer tumors. Produced via immunoSEQ multiplex PCR; TCRdb's table is partial and in-frame only. The sample contains about 41,000 clones, approximately 72% of which appear only once. On this clone itself: Its antigen is as yet unknown.

The length of the CDR3 is 14 residues. The ends were cut back, 7 bases at V and 3 bases at J, with 13 bases in the middle. The germline V gene encodes CDR1 LNHDA and CDR2 SQIVND (reference sequence). Study-level points and caveats: Enriched TCRB sequences shared across patients were mostly commonly generated sequences. Tumors had approximately 2.5-fold higher T cell density and higher clonality than adjacent normal breast tissue.

The sequenced material came from blood. This sequence joins TRBV19 and TRBJ1-3; D unclear. The TCR comes from a person in their fifties with breast cancer. The CDR3 bases are TGTGCCAGTACCCCGGCAGAGCGTGGAAACACCATATATTTT. It is translated as CASTPAERGNTIYF. The entire variable domain, with the rest obtained from reference TRBV19 and TRBJ1-3, is as follows: DGGITQSPKYLFRKEGQNVTLSCEQNLNHDAMYWYRQDPGQGLRLIYYSQIVNDFQKGDIAEGYSVSREKKESFPLTVTSAQKNPTAFYLCASTPAERGNTIYFGEGSWLTVV.